This TCR beta chain is drawn from a study of T cell clones after liver transplantation. About the research overall: Post-transplant blood was tracked for graft-donor-reactive T cell clones identified in a pre-transplant mixed lymphocyte reaction. Graft-donor-reactive sequences were compared with third-party-reactive TCRbeta sequences from pre-transplant mixed lymphocyte reactions. HCV positivity affected three of eight recipients; the rest lacked autoimmune or viral indications. Findings and limits, study-wide: Post-transplant, graft-donor-reactive CD4 TCRbeta sequences in blood dropped significantly in most of the 8 subjects.

Per germline, CDR1 MNHNS and CDR2 SASEGT. The CDR3 is 19 residues long. Generated by immunoSEQ multiplex PCR, the TCRdb table keeps only in-frame clones and is missing some. This sample carries tens of thousands of clones, 60% to 80% of them seen once, and the ten largest clones take 14% to 15%. As regards this clone: The target antigen is unknown. One junction end disagrees with the germline gene, perhaps due to a read error.

Sequenced material: CD4+ T cells from blood, taken before liver transplant. This TCR was recovered from a human donor who received a liver transplant. This chain links TRBV6-1 with TRBJ1-5, with 9 bases aligning to TRBD1. The CDR3 loop reads CASSDPGTGTYDSHQPQHF. Here the CDR3 DNA reads TGTGCCAGCAGTGACCCTGGGACAGGGACATATGATAGCCATCAGCCCCAGCATTTT.